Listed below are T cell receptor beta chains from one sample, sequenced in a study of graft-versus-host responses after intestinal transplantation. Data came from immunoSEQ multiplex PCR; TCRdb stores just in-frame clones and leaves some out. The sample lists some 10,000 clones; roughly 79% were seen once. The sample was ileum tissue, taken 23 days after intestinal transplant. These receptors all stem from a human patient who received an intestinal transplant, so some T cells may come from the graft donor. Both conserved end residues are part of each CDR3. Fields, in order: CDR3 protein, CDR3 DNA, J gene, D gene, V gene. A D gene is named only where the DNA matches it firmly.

CDR3aa: CASSLSAGADTQYF
CDR3nt: TGTGCCAGCAGCTTATCAGCGGGGGCAGATACGCAGTATTTT
j_gene: TRBJ2-3
d_gene: TRBD2
v_gene: TRBV7-3

CDR3aa: CASSIFRAAGNTIYF
CDR3nt: TGTGCCAGCAGTATCTTCAGGGCAGCTGGAAACACCATATATTTT
j_gene: TRBJ1-3
d_gene: .
v_gene: TRBV6-5

CDR3aa: CASSPDRGLEQYF
CDR3nt: TGTGCCAGCAGTCCGGACAGGGGGCTCGAGCAGTACTTC
j_gene: TRBJ2-7
d_gene: TRBD1
v_gene: TRBV6-6

CDR3aa: CAVSRGNPSTDTQYF
CDR3nt: TGTGCCGTCAGTCGGGGGAACCCTAGCACAGATACGCAGTATTTT
j_gene: TRBJ2-3
d_gene: .
v_gene: TRBV28

CDR3aa: CASRPLGNSNQPQHF
CDR3nt: TGTGCCAGCAGACCCCTCGGGAATAGCAATCAGCCCCAGCATTTT
j_gene: TRBJ1-5
d_gene: .
v_gene: TRBV6-5

CDR3aa: CASSQDRGYGYTF
CDR3nt: TGTGCCAGCAGCCAAGACAGGGGATATGGCTACACCTTC
j_gene: TRBJ1-2
d_gene: .
v_gene: TRBV4-2

CDR3aa: CASSIRQGSGELFF
CDR3nt: TGTGCCAGCAGCATACGACAGGGATCAGGGGAGCTGTTTTTT
j_gene: TRBJ2-2
d_gene: TRBD1
v_gene: TRBV9

CDR3aa: CASSLGTGPLSSYEQYF
CDR3nt: TGCGCCAGCAGCTTGGGTACCGGGCCATTATCCTCCTACGAGCAGTACTTC
j_gene: TRBJ2-7
d_gene: .
v_gene: TRBV5-1

CDR3aa: CAISEGIRGSNQPQHF
CDR3nt: TGTGCCATCAGTGAGGGGATTCGGGGCAGCAATCAGCCCCAGCATTTT
j_gene: TRBJ1-5
d_gene: .
v_gene: TRBV10-3

CDR3aa: CASSQARTGLDPSSYNSPLHF
CDR3nt: TGTGCCAGCAGCCAAGCGCGGACAGGGTTAGATCCTTCCTCCTATAATTCACCCCTCCACTTT
j_gene: TRBJ1-6
d_gene: TRBD1
v_gene: TRBV14